This TCR beta chain was observed in a study of cytotoxic CD8 clonotypes in ibrutinib-treated CLL. Across the whole study: Investigators reported some 25 partial and 2 complete responses; after median around 63 months, roughly 15 patients remained remitted and approximately twelve progressed. Response sampling took place at median roughly 12 months of treatment, range 6 to 36. General study results and limits: Sustained-remission and progressing patients had different sampling times.

A note on this clone: Its specificity is not known.

Some clones are missing from TCRdb's copy, which holds only in-frame ones; the method was immunoSEQ multiplex PCR. The sample records 200,000 to 250,000 clones, about four fifths being singletons. CDR3 length equals 16 residues. CDR1 and CDR2 from the germline V gene are SGHDN and FVKESK. J lost 8 bases, V lost 4 bases, and 11 bases had no gene match. The sample in question was PBMCs, obtained after 12 months of ibrutinib treatment. The origin of this receptor is a human donor with chronic lymphocytic leukemia. The chain joins TRBV14 to TRBJ1-4; 9 bases align to TRBD1. The CDR3 loop reads CASSLTGQGQWEKLFF. The CDR3 DNA is TGTGCCAGCAGCCTAACGGGACAGGGACAATGGGAAAAACTGTTTTTT.